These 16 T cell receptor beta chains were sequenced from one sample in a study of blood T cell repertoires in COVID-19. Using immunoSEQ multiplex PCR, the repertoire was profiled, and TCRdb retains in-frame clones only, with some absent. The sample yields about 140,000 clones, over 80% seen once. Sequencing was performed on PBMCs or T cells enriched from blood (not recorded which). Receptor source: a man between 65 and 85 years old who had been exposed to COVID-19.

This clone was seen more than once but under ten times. The CDR3 here is CASSLLAGGSYEQYF. As DNA, the CDR3 is TGTGCCAGCAGCCTTCTAGCGGGGGGCTCCTACGAGCAGTACTTC. This sequence joins TRBV7-3 and TRBJ2-7, with 11 nucleotides matching TRBD2. CDR3 size: 15 residues. Per the germline V gene, CDR1 is SGHTA and CDR2 is FQGTGA. Trimming cost V 5 bases and J 0 bases; bases outside gene matches: 3. The entire variable domain, with the rest obtained from reference TRBV7-3 and TRBJ2-7, is as follows: GAGVSQTPSNKVTEKGKYVELRCDPISGHTALYWYRQSLGQGPEFLIYFQGTGAADDSGLPNDRFFAVRPEGSVSTLKIQRTERGDSAVYLCASSLLAGGSYEQYFGPGTRLTVT.

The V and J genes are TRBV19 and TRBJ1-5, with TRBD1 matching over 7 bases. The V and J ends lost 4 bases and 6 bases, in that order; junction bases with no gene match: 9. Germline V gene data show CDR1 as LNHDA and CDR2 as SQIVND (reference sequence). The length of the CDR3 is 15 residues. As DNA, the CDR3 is TGTGCCAGTAGTACGGTACAGGGGACCAGTCAGCCCCAGCATTTT. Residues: CASSTVQGTSQPQHF.

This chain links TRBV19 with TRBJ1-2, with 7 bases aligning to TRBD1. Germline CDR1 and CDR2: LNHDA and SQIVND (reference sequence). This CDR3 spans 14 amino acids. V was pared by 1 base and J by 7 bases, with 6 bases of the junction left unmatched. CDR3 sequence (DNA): TGTGCCAGTAGTATAGTAGGGGGCGCGAGTGGCTACACCTTC. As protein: CASSIVGGASGYTF.

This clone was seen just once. The CDR3, as DNA: TGTGCCAGCAGTAAACAGACGGCAGGGGACACCATATATTTT. Translating gives CASSKQTAGDTIYF. J is TRBJ1-3 and V is TRBV6-5, with D perhaps TRBD1 (6 bases). Germline V gene data show CDR1 as MNHEY and CDR2 as SVGAGI. The CDR3 runs 14 residues. V was trimmed by 5 bases and J by 8 bases, leaving 16 bases between them.

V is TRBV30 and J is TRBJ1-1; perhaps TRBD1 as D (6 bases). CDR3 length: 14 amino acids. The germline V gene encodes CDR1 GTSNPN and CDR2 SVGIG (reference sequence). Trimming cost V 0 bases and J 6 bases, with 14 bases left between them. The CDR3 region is CAWSVQQGGSEAFF. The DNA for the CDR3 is TGTGCCTGGAGTGTACAACAGGGAGGGTCTGAAGCTTTCTTT. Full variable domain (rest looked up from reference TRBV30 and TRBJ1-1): SQTIHQWPATLVQPVGSPLSLECTVEGTSNPNLYWYRQAAGRGLQLLFYSVGIGQISSEVPQNLSASRPQDRQFILSSKKLLLSDSGFYLCAWSVQQGGSEAFFGQGTRLTVV.

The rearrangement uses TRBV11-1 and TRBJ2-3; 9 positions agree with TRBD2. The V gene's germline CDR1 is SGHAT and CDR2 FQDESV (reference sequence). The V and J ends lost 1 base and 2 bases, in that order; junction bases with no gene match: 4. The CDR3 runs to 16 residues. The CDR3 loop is CASSLGAGGVTDTQYF. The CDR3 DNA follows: TGTGCCAGCAGCTTAGGAGCGGGGGGCGTCACAGATACGCAGTATTTT.

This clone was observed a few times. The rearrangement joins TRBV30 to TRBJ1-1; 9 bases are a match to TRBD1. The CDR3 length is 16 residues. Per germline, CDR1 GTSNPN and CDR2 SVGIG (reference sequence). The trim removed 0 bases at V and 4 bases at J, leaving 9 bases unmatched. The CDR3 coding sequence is TGTGCCTGGAGTGTGGTGTGGGACAGGGACCTCACTGAAGCTTTCTTT. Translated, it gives CAWSVVWDRDLTEAFF.

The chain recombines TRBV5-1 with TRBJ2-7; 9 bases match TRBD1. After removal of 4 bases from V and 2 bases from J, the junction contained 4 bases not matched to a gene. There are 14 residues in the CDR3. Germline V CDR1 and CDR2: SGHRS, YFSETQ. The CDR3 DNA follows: TGCGCCAGCAGCACGGGACAGGGTCCCTACGAGCAGTACTTC. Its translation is CASSTGQGPYEQYF.

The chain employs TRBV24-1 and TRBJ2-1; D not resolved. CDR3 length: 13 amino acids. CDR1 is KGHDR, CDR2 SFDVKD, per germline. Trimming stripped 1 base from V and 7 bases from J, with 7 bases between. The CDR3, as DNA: TGTGCCACCAGTGATTTTTTCAGGAATGAGCAGTTCTTC. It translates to CATSDFFRNEQFF.

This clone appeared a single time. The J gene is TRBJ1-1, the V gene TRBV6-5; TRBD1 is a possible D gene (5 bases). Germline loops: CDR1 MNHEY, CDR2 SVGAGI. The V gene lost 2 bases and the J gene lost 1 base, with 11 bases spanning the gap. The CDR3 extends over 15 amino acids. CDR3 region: CASSYHDRGNTEAFF. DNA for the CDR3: TGTGCCAGCAGTTACCACGACAGAGGGAACACTGAAGCTTTCTTT.

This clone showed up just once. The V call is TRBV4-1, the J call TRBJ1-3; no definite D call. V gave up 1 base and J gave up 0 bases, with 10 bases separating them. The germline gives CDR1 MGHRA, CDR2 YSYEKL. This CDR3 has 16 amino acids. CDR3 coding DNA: TGCGCCAGCAGCCAAGTCTCACTTACCTCTGGAAACACCATATATTTT. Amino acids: CASSQVSLTSGNTIYF.

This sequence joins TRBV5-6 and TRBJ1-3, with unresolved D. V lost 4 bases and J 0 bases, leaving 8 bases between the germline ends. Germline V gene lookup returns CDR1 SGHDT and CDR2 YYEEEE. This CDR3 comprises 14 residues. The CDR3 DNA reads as TGTGCCAGCAGCGCTCAGTCCTCTGGAAACACCATATATTTT. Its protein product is CASSAQSSGNTIYF.

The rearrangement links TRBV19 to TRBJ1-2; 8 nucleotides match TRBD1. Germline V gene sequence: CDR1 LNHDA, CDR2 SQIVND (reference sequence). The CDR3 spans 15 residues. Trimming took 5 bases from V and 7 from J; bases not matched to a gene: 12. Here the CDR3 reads CASSRGMDRVGGYTF. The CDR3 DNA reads TGTGCCAGTAGTCGCGGGATGGACAGGGTTGGTGGCTACACCTTC.

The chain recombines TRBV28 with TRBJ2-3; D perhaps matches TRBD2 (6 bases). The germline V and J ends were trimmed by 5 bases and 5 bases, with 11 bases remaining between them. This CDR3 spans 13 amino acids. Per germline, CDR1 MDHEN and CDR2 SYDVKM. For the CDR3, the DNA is TGTGCCAGCAGTCCGCCGACTAGAGATACGCAGTATTTT. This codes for CASSPPTRDTQYF.

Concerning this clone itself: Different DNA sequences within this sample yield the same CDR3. The CDR3 here is CASSLAGGRETQYF. The CDR3 nucleotides are TGCGCCAGCAGCCTAGCAGGGGGTAGGGAGACCCAGTACTTC. The chain has TRBV5-1 and TRBJ2-5; 7 bases map to TRBD1. CDR1 SGHRS and CDR2 YFSETQ come from the germline V gene. The CDR3 runs to 14 residues. With 4 bases clipped from V and 5 bases from J, the junction kept 8 bases outside the gene matches.

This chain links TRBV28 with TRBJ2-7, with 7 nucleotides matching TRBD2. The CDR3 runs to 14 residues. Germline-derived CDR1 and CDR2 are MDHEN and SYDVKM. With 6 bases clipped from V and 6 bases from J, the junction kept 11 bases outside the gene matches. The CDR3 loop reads CASSREAGLGEQYF. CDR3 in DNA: TGTGCCAGCAGCCGGGAGGCCGGGCTCGGCGAGCAGTACTTC.